These T cell receptor beta chains were read from a single sample in a study of prognosis after radiotherapy for stage I lung cancer. TCRdb reprocessed the multiplex PCR reads via MiXCR and lists one record per CDR3 protein. The table has more than 30,000 distinct CDR3 sequences, around 43% seen once. Specimen: PBMCs, collected before or after stereotactic body radiation therapy (not recorded which). These TCRs come from a donor aged 50 or older with non-small cell lung cancer. CDR3s include the opening cysteine and the closing phenylalanine or tryptophan. A D gene is named only where the DNA matches it firmly. Part of the rows lack a size; the others show once, few, many or a class for expanded clones.

abundance	v_gene	d_gene	j_gene	CDR3aa	CDR3nt
many	TRBV12-5	.	TRBJ1-1	CASGLAPSWARNTEAFF	TGTGCTAGTGGTTTGGCCCCCTCCTGGGCGAGGAACACTGAAGCTTTCTTT
medium-sized	TRBV20-1	.	TRBJ1-2	CSARATAILYGYTF	TGCAGTGCTAGGGCGACTGCCATCCTCTATGGCTACACCTTC
.	TRBV10-2	.	TRBJ2-2	CASSAGMLTGELFF	TGCGCCAGCAGTGCAGGGATGCTCACCGGGGAGCTGTTTTTT
.	TRBV15	.	TRBJ2-1	CATSRDSQGYNEQFF	TGTGCCACCAGCAGAGATAGTCAGGGATACAATGAGCAGTTCTTC
many	TRBV19	.	TRBJ1-1	CASSTKLEVAFF	TGTGCCAGTAGTACTAAGCTTGAAGTGGCTTTCTTT
many	TRBV2	TRBD1	TRBJ2-5	CASRPGTGWETQYF	TGTGCCAGCAGACCCGGGACAGGGTGGGAGACCCAGTACTTC
many	TRBV28	.	TRBJ2-5	CASQRRETQYF	TGTGCCAGCCAAAGACGGGAGACCCAGTACTTC
many	TRBV20-1	.	TRBJ2-3	CSARDFGTDTQYF	TGCAGTGCTAGGGATTTCGGAACAGATACGCAGTATTTT
many	TRBV30	.	TRBJ1-2	CAWSVNYGYTF	TGTGCCTGGAGTGTTAACTATGGCTACACCTTC
many	TRBV2	.	TRBJ2-7	CASSESFILSYEQYF	TGTGCCAGCAGTGAAAGTTTTATACTCTCCTACGAGCAGTACTTC
many	TRBV7-9	.	TRBJ1-4	CASSRSGLNNEKLFF	TGTGCCAGCAGCCGATCGGGACTGAATAATGAAAAACTGTTTTTT